This entry lists 14 T cell receptor beta chains sequenced from one sample in a study of OX40 agonist ivuxolimab in advanced cancers. Clones were read by immunoSEQ multiplex PCR, and TCRdb kept only the in-frame ones, dropping some. The sample lists around 25,000 clones; 65% to 85% were seen once. The source material was CD4+ or CD8+ T cells sorted from blood, sampled in a trial of the OX40 agonist ivuxolimab. These receptors originate from an adult with an advanced solid tumor such as melanoma, head and neck, liver or kidney cancer.

This rearrangement joins TRBV27 to TRBJ1-5, with no clear D. CDR3 size: 13 residues. Looked up from germline, CDR1 is MNHEY and CDR2 is SMNVEV (reference sequence). Trimming shortened V by 2 bases and J by 1 base, and 3 bases separated the two germline ends. CDR3 residues: CASSLGSNQPQHF. CDR3 DNA sequence: TGTGCCAGCAGTTTAGGCAGCAATCAGCCCCAGCATTTT.

V usage is TRBV7-6 and J usage is TRBJ1-1; the D gene is possibly TRBD1 (6 bases). Germline CDR1 SGHVS, CDR2 FNYEAQ. The length of the CDR3 is 14 residues. The V and J ends lost 1 base and 6 bases respectively, with 12 bases between them. DNA of the CDR3: TGTGCCAGCAGCTTAGAGTGGGGGCAGCCTGAAGCTTTCTTT. This translates into CASSLEWGQPEAFF.

The sample holds one count of this clone. V and J are TRBV27 and TRBJ2-5; no clear D gene. The CDR3 totals 10 residues. Germline lookup yields CDR1 MNHEY and CDR2 SMNVEV (reference sequence). Deletions cut 8 bases from V and 4 bases from J, with 5 bases between. The CDR3 spells CASRGETQYF. CDR3 bases: TGTGCCAGCCGAGGAGAGACCCAGTACTTC.

This clone was seen a single time. The chain combines TRBV11-2 with TRBJ1-2; the D is unclear. This CDR3 spans 13 amino acids. The germline CDR1 and CDR2 sequences are SGHAT and FQNNGV. V was shortened by 3 bases and J by 4 bases, with 9 bases between the two germline ends. CDR3 amino acids: CASSFSAVYGYTF. The DNA of the CDR3 is TGTGCCAGCAGCTTCTCGGCCGTCTATGGCTACACCTTC.

There are a few counts of this clone. This chain joins TRBV13 and TRBJ1-6; a possible D gene is TRBD1 (5 bases). Trimming pared 0 bases from V and 14 bases from J, leaving 11 bases between. The CDR3 runs to 13 residues. Per the germline V gene, CDR1 is PRHDT and CDR2 is FYEKMQ (reference sequence). CDR3 in amino acids: CASSLGARGTLHF. CDR3 DNA sequence: TGTGCCAGCAGCTTAGGGGCCCGGGGCACCCTCCACTTT.

This chain connects TRBV5-5 to TRBJ2-7, with TRBD2 matching over 7 bases. The germline V gene has CDR1 SGHKS and CDR2 YYEKEE (reference sequence). The trim removed 4 bases at V and 1 base at J, leaving 5 bases unmatched. CDR3 length: 14 amino acids. CDR3 bases: TGTGCCAGCAGCCCCTGGGAGGGGTCCTACGAGCAGTACTTC. Encoded protein: CASSPWEGSYEQYF.

This clone is categorized as medium-sized. The chain couples TRBV2 to TRBJ2-7; TRBD2 agrees at 7 bases. The CDR3 is made up of 16 amino acids. The germline gives CDR1 SNHLY, CDR2 FYNNEI. Unmatched junction bases numbered 8, after V lost 3 bases and J lost 0 bases. CDR3 residues: CASSDGGGPSSYEQYF. In DNA form, the CDR3 reads TGTGCCAGCAGTGACGGCGGGGGACCGAGCTCCTACGAGCAGTACTTC.

This chain connects TRBV7-8 to TRBJ1-5; 8 nucleotides align to TRBD1. Trimming took 4 bases from V and 6 from J; bases not matched to a gene: 8. CDR1 and CDR2 (germline): SGHVS, FQNEAQ. The CDR3 is 15 residues long. CDR3 in amino acids: CASSYRTGTGQPQHF. The CDR3 region has the DNA TGTGCCAGCAGCTATAGGACAGGGACTGGTCAGCCCCAGCATTTT.

The chain links TRBV9 to TRBJ1-2; D is undetermined. Trimming pared 4 bases from V and 7 bases from J, leaving 14 bases between. Germline V gives CDR1 SGDLS, CDR2 YYNGEE. This CDR3 comprises 13 residues. CDR3 coding DNA: TGTGCCAGCAGCCCCCGGACGGACCCTGGCTACACCTTC. Its translation: CASSPRTDPGYTF. Together with reference TRBV9 and TRBJ1-2, the CDR3 gives the full variable domain: DSGVTQTPKHLITATGQRVTLRCSPRSGDLSVYWYQQSLDQGLQFLIQYYNGEERAKGNILERFSAQQFPDLHSELNLSSLELGDSALYFCASSPRTDPGYTFGSGTRLTVV.

The genes are TRBV5-5 and TRBJ1-2; D is unresolved. Germline V gene data show CDR1 as SGHKS and CDR2 as YYEKEE (reference sequence). The germline V and J ends were trimmed by 0 bases and 4 bases, with 13 bases remaining between them. This CDR3 contains 15 residues. For the CDR3, the DNA is TGTGCCAGCAGCTTGGAGTCAGGCCTACTCTATGGCTACACCTTC. Amino acids: CASSLESGLLYGYTF.

V and J are TRBV6-8 and TRBJ2-2; no firm D call. V lost 4 bases and J lost 9, with 6 bases in between. The length of the CDR3 is 11 residues. The germline V gene has CDR1 MNHGY and CDR2 SAAAGT. The CDR3 DNA reads as TGTGCCAGCAGTTCGACGAGGGAGCTGTTTTTT. Its translation is CASSSTRELFF.

V is TRBV5-6 and J is TRBJ1-2; 7 bases are shared with TRBD1. CDR1 is SGHDT, CDR2 YYEEEE, per germline. The CDR3 totals 16 residues. V lost 1 base and J lost 4; bases outside the gene matches: 10. CDR3 coding DNA: TGTGCCAGCAGCTTGCCTCAGGGGGGCAAGGCCTATGGCTACACCTTC. Protein: CASSLPQGGKAYGYTF.

This clone came up a few times. This chain links TRBV11-2 with TRBJ2-1; 11 bases map to TRBD2. Per germline, CDR1 SGHAT and CDR2 FQNNGV. There are 16 residues in the CDR3. The V and J ends lost 5 bases and 14 bases, in that order; junction bases with no gene match: 17. CDR3 in DNA: TGTGCCAGCAGCCCCCTCCCTAGCGGGGGGCTCCCCGGGGAGTTCTTC. Encoded protein: CASSPLPSGGLPGEFF. Full variable domain (remainder filled in from reference TRBV11-2 and TRBJ2-1): EAGVAQSPRYKIIEKRQSVAFWCNPISGHATLYWYQQILGQGPKLLIQFQNNGVVDDSQLPKDRFSAERLKGVDSTLKIQPAKLEDSAVYLCASSPLPSGGLPGEFFGPGTRLTVL.

This chain uses TRBV7-3 with TRBJ1-1; tentative D call: TRBD1 (5 bases). CDR1 is SGHTA, CDR2 FQGTGA, per germline. The CDR3 is 16 residues long. Trimming pared 6 bases from V and 1 base from J, leaving 18 bases between. CDR3 protein: CASRLTSGTANTEAFF. The CDR3, as DNA: TGTGCCAGCAGGCTTACATCCGGGACGGCGAACACTGAAGCTTTCTTT.